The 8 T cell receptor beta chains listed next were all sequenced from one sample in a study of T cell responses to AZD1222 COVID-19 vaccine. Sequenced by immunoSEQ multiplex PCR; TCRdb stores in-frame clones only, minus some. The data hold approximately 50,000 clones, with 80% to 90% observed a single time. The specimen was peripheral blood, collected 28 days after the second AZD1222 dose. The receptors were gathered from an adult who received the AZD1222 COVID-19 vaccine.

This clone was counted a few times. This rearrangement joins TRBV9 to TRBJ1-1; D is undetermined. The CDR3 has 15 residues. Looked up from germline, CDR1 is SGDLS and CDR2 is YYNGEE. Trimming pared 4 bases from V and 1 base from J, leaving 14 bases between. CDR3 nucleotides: TGTGCCAGCAGCCGGACCATACACGCGAACACTGAAGCTTTCTTT. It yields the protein CASSRTIHANTEAFF.

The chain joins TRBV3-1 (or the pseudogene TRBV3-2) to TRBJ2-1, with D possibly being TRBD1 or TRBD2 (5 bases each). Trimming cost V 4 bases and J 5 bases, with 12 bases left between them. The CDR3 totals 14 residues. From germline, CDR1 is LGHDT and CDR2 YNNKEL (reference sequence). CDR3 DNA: TGTGCCAGCAGCCGCACCGGGACCAACAATGAGCAGTTCTTC. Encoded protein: CASSRTGTNNEQFF.

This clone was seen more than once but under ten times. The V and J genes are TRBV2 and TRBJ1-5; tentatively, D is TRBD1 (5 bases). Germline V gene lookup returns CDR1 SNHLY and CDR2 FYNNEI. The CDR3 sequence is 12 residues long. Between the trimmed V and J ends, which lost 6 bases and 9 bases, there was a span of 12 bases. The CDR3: CASRITGLPQHF. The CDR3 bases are TGTGCCAGCAGAATCACAGGTTTGCCCCAGCATTTT.

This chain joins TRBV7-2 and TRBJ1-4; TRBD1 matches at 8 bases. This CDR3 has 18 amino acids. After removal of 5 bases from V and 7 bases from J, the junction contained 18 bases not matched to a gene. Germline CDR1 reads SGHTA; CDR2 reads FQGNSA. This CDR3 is CASSPGPPTGGQGEKLFF. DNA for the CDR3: TGTGCCAGCAGCCCGGGCCCCCCCACAGGGGGGCAAGGTGAAAAACTGTTTTTT.

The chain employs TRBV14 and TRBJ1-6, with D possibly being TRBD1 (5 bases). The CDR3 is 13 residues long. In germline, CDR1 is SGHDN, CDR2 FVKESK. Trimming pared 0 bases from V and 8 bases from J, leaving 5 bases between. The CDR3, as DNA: TGTGCCAGCAGCCAAGAGGGACATTCACCCCTCCACTTT. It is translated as CASSQEGHSPLHF. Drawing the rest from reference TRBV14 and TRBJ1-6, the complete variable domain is EAGVTQFPSHSVIEKGQTVTLRCDPISGHDNLYWYRRVMGKEIKFLLHFVKESKQDESGMPNNRFLAERTGGTYSTLKVQPAELEDSGVYFCASSQEGHSPLHFGNGTRLTVT.

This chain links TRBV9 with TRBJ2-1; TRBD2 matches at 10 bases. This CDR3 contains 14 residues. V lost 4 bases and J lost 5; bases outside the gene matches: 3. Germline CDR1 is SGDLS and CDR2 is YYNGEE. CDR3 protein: CASSYGLADNEQFF. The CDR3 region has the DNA TGTGCCAGCAGCTATGGACTAGCGGACAATGAGCAGTTCTTC.

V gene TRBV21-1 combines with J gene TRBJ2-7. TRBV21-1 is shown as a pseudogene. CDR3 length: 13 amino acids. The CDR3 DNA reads TGTGCCAGCATCCGCGGCGGGACAAGGAACTGGTACTTC. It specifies CASIRGGTRNWYF.

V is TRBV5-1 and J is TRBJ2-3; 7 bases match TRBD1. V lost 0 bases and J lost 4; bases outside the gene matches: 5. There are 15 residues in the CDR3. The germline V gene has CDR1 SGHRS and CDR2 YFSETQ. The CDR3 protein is CASSLAQGVPDTQYF. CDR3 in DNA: TGCGCCAGCAGCTTGGCTCAGGGGGTCCCAGATACGCAGTATTTT.